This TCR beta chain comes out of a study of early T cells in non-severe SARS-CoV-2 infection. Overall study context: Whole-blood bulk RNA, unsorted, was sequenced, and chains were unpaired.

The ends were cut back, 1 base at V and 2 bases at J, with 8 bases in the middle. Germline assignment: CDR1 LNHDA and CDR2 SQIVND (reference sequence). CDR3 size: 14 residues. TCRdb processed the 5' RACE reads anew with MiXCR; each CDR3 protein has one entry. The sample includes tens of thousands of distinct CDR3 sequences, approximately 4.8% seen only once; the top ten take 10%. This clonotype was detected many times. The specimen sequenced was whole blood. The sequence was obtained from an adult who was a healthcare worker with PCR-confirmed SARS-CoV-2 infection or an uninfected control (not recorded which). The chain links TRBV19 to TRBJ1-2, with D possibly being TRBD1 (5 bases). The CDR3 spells CASSIGAGNYGYTF. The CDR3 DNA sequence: TGTGCCAGTAGTATAGGCGCAGGGAACTATGGCTACACCTTC. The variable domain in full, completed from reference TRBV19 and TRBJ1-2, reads DGGITQSPKYLFRKEGQNVTLSCEQNLNHDAMYWYRQDPGQGLRLIYYSQIVNDFQKGDIAEGYSVSREKKESFPLTVTSAQKNPTAFYLCASSIGAGNYGYTFGSGTRLTVV.